This T cell receptor (beta chain) was documented in a study of OX40 agonist ivuxolimab in advanced cancers. Overall study context: Patients treated during dose escalation were battling hepatocellular carcinoma, melanoma, renal cell or head and neck cancer. Cohort: approximately 79% men, mean age around 61, aged roughly 20 to 79. Patients with prior anti-PD-1, anti-PD-L1 or anti-CTLA-4 therapy were eligible; less than 50% had some. Points from the study as a whole: CD4+ and CD8+ T cells in blood underwent clonal expansion by week 6 at 0.1 to 3.0 mg/kg.

TCRdb's table, derived via immunoSEQ multiplex PCR, lists solely in-frame clones and lacks some. The sample lists 20,000 to 30,000 clones, around three quarters occurring once. CDR1 and CDR2 from the germline V gene are MNHEY and SMNVEV (reference sequence). Trimming stripped 3 bases from V and 3 bases from J, with 6 bases between. The CDR3 sequence is 13 residues long. For this clone: Antigen specificity is unknown.

This TCR came from an adult with an advanced solid tumor such as melanoma, head and neck, liver or kidney cancer. This sequence joins TRBV27 and TRBJ1-5; D gene unclear. Sequencing was performed on CD4+ or CD8+ T cells sorted from blood, taken in a trial of the OX40 agonist ivuxolimab. The CDR3 nucleotides read TGTGCCAGCAGTTTTCGGGCCAATCAGCCCCAGCATTTT. It specifies CASSFRANQPQHF.